One and the same sample provided the 20 T cell receptor beta chains below, sequenced in a study of blood T cell repertoires in COVID-19. Some clones are missing from TCRdb's copy, which holds only in-frame ones; the method was immunoSEQ multiplex PCR. The table lists about 240,000 clones, about three quarters of them singletons. Specimen: peripheral blood. These receptors were taken from an elderly woman with acute or convalescent COVID-19.

This chain links TRBV7-9 with TRBJ2-7; 7 bases agree with TRBD1. With V trimmed by 4 bases and J by 1 base, 4 bases remained unmatched. CDR3 length: 14 residues. The germline gives CDR1 SEHNR, CDR2 FQNEAQ (reference sequence). The CDR3 nucleotides read TGTGCCAGCAGCTCGGGACAGAATTCCTACGAGCAGTACTTC. Protein product: CASSSGQNSYEQYF.

This rearrangement joins TRBV3-1 (or the pseudogene TRBV3-2) to TRBJ2-3; D might be TRBD2 (5 bases). Germline V gives CDR1 LGHDT, CDR2 YNNKEL (reference sequence). The ends were cut back, 4 bases at V and 5 bases at J, with 10 bases in the middle. CDR3 length equals 13 residues. As DNA, the CDR3 is TGTGCCAGCAGCCCTGAACTAGGAGATACGCAGTATTTT. Amino acid sequence: CASSPELGDTQYF.

The V call is TRBV11-2, the J call TRBJ2-7, with 12 nucleotides matching TRBD2. The CDR3 loop spans 15 amino acids. The germline CDR1 and CDR2 sequences are SGHAT and FQNNGV. After removal of 5 bases from V and 1 base from J, the junction contained 3 bases not matched to a gene. DNA of the CDR3: TGTGCCAGCAGCCGGACTAGCGGGGATTCCTACGAGCAGTACTTC. It translates to CASSRTSGDSYEQYF.

The chain uses TRBV2 and TRBJ2-5; 10 positions match TRBD2. The CDR3 consists of 16 residues. The J segment lost 5 bases and the V segment lost 6 bases, leaving 12 bases of the junction unmatched. The germline CDR1 and CDR2 sequences are SNHLY and FYNNEI. Here the CDR3 reads CASRATPTSGLETQYF. CDR3 bases: TGTGCCAGCAGAGCCACACCGACTAGCGGGCTGGAGACCCAGTACTTC.

This chain uses TRBV5-4 with TRBJ1-2; 7 nucleotides match TRBD1. J gave up 3 bases and V 5 bases, and 7 bases lay outside the gene matches. Germline CDR1 reads SGHNT; CDR2 reads YYREEE (reference sequence). The CDR3 is 14 amino acids. Here the CDR3 DNA reads TGTGCCAGCAGTCCCGGGACAGAGGACTATGGCTACACCTTC. Amino acid sequence: CASSPGTEDYGYTF.

The chain joins TRBV11-2 to TRBJ1-1; 8 positions agree with TRBD1. The junction had 4 bases not matched to a gene; V was cut back by 1 base and J by 3 bases. Germline CDR1 reads SGHAT; CDR2 reads FQNNGV. The CDR3 is 15 amino acids. The CDR3 DNA sequence: TGTGCCAGCAGCTTAGTACGGACAGGGCACACTGAAGCTTTCTTT. It yields the protein CASSLVRTGHTEAFF.

This clone was detected a few times. In DNA form, the CDR3 reads TGTGCCAGTAGTAGCGACAGGGGGTCAACATTAGGGAACGAAGCTTTCTTT. Translating gives CASSSDRGSTLGNEAFF. This chain links TRBV19 with TRBJ1-1, with 9 bases matching TRBD1. Germline V gives CDR1 LNHDA, CDR2 SQIVND (reference sequence). CDR3 length equals 17 residues. Germline trimming cut 4 bases from V and 8 bases from J; bases unmatched to any gene: 17.

The chain has TRBV6-1 and TRBJ2-7, with TRBD2 identical over 7 bases. The germline gives CDR1 MNHNS, CDR2 SASEGT. The ends lost 2 bases at V and 1 base at J; junction bases unmatched: 8. This CDR3 comprises 16 residues. CDR3 sequence reads: CASSEPAGAGSYEQYF. The CDR3 nucleotides read TGTGCCAGCAGTGAACCGGCGGGAGCGGGGTCCTACGAGCAGTACTTC.

This chain connects TRBV9 to TRBJ1-1; the match to TRBD1 covers 8 bases. V gave up 0 bases and J gave up 0 bases; unmatched junction bases: 4. This CDR3 is built from 16 residues. The germline V gene encodes CDR1 SGDLS and CDR2 YYNGEE. The CDR3 spells CASSVVQGAMNTEAFF. CDR3 in DNA: TGTGCCAGCAGCGTAGTGCAGGGGGCGATGAACACTGAAGCTTTCTTT.

The V gene is TRBV5-1, the J gene TRBJ1-2; weak D call: TRBD1 (5 bases). Trimming took 2 bases from V and 6 from J, leaving 14 bases between them. This CDR3 region has 14 residues. Germline loops: CDR1 SGHRS, CDR2 YFSETQ. This CDR3 reads CASSFQGDGNGYTF. CDR3 bases: TGCGCCAGCAGCTTCCAAGGGGATGGGAATGGCTACACCTTC.

The J gene is TRBJ2-4, the V gene TRBV3-1 (or the pseudogene TRBV3-2); 7 nucleotides match TRBD2. CDR3 size: 15 residues. Unmatched junction bases numbered 7, after V lost 1 base and J lost 7 bases. From germline, CDR1 is LGHDT and CDR2 YNNKEL (reference sequence). CDR3 in amino acids: CASSQGEVGGNIQYF. The CDR3 coding sequence is TGTGCCAGCAGCCAAGGGGAGGTGGGGGGGAACATTCAGTACTTC.

This clone was picked up a small number of times. The chain uses TRBV6-5 and TRBJ1-1; D possibly corresponds to TRBD1 (6 bases). Trimming removed 0 bases at V and 8 bases at J, with 13 bases between. The CDR3 runs to 14 residues. CDR1 MNHEY and CDR2 SVGAGI come from the germline V gene. The CDR3 spells CASSYSEGVAEAFF. CDR3 in DNA: TGTGCCAGCAGTTACTCTGAGGGGGTAGCCGAAGCTTTCTTT.

V gene TRBV19 combines with J gene TRBJ1-1; 10 nucleotides align to TRBD1. CDR3 length: 15 residues. The germline CDR1 and CDR2 sequences are LNHDA and SQIVND (reference sequence). After removal of 5 bases from V and 6 bases from J, the junction contained 9 bases not matched to a gene. This CDR3 is CASSHRDRGHPEAFF. DNA of the CDR3: TGTGCCAGTAGTCACCGTGACAGGGGGCATCCTGAAGCTTTCTTT. The full variable domain, its missing parts supplied by reference TRBV19 and TRBJ1-1, is DGGITQSPKYLFRKEGQNVTLSCEQNLNHDAMYWYRQDPGQGLRLIYYSQIVNDFQKGDIAEGYSVSREKKESFPLTVTSAQKNPTAFYLCASSHRDRGHPEAFFGQGTRLTVV.

Only one count was recorded for this clone. The V gene is TRBV12-3 or TRBV12-4, the J gene TRBJ2-5; no definite D call. The CDR3 covers 12 residues. Trimming shortened V by 6 bases and J by 3 bases, and 8 bases separated the two germline ends. This CDR3 is CASSPVEETQYF. CDR3 DNA sequence: TGTGCCAGCAGCCCGGTGGAAGAGACCCAGTACTTC.

This chain uses TRBV7-2 with TRBJ1-5; possible D gene TRBD1, 6 bases. In germline, CDR1 is SGHTA, CDR2 FQGNSA. Between the trimmed V and J ends, which lost 1 base and 7 bases, there was a span of 14 bases. The CDR3 totals 15 residues. Here the CDR3 DNA reads TGTGCCAGCAGCTTAGACTCGGGGGGCATGCAGCCCCAGCATTTT. Its translation is CASSLDSGGMQPQHF.

The chain couples TRBV18 to TRBJ1-1; the D gene is possibly TRBD1 (5 bases). Germline assignment: CDR1 KGHSH and CDR2 LQKENI. Trimming cost V 2 bases and J 4 bases, with 17 bases left between them. There are 16 residues in the CDR3. CDR3 in DNA: TGTGCCAGCTCACCAAATGCGGGGGGTCGGGGCACTGAAGCTTTCTTT. Its translation: CASSPNAGGRGTEAFF. The full variable domain, in which reference TRBV18 and TRBJ1-1 provide the parts outside the CDR3, is NAGVMQNPRHLVRRRGQEARLRCSPMKGHSHVYWYRQLPEEGLKFMVYLQKENIIDESGMPKERFSAEFPKEGPSILRIQQVVRGDSAAYFCASSPNAGGRGTEAFFGQGTRLTVV.

V and J are TRBV5-1 and TRBJ2-5, with D perhaps matching TRBD2 (6 bases). Germline V gives CDR1 SGHRS, CDR2 YFSETQ. The CDR3 loop spans 13 amino acids. Trimming took off 3 bases at V and 2 bases at J, with 8 bases between the two ends. Here the CDR3 reads CASSWGLQETQYF. The CDR3 DNA is TGCGCCAGCAGCTGGGGACTGCAAGAGACCCAGTACTTC.

The gene calls are TRBV9 and TRBJ2-2, with 10 nucleotides matching TRBD1. Trimming cost V 5 bases and J 1 base; bases outside gene matches: 11. The germline gives CDR1 SGDLS, CDR2 YYNGEE. This CDR3 spans 18 amino acids. CDR3 DNA sequence: TGTGCCAGCAGTAAAAGACAGGGGGCGAGAGGGAACACCGGGGAGCTGTTTTTT. Translating it yields CASSKRQGARGNTGELFF.

J is TRBJ2-5 and V is TRBV18; TRBD2 might be the D (5 bases). Trimming stripped 3 bases from V and 1 base from J, with 12 bases between. Looked up from germline, CDR1 is KGHSH and CDR2 is LQKENI. The CDR3 spans 15 residues. The CDR3 is CASSPHRGTQETQYF. The CDR3 DNA follows: TGTGCCAGCTCACCCCATCGGGGTACCCAAGAGACCCAGTACTTC.

V is TRBV9 and J is TRBJ2-1; 9 positions match TRBD2. The J segment lost 2 bases and the V segment lost 3 bases, leaving 6 bases of the junction unmatched. The CDR3 loop spans 16 amino acids. Per the germline V gene, CDR1 is SGDLS and CDR2 is YYNGEE. The CDR3, as DNA: TGTGCCAGCAGCGCACAGCGGGGGGTCGCCTACAATGAGCAGTTCTTC. Translation gives CASSAQRGVAYNEQFF. Looking up the rest from reference TRBV9 and TRBJ2-1 gives the full variable domain: DSGVTQTPKHLITATGQRVTLRCSPRSGDLSVYWYQQSLDQGLQFLIQYYNGEERAKGNILERFSAQQFPDLHSELNLSSLELGDSALYFCASSAQRGVAYNEQFFGPGTRLTVL.